The text below deals with one T cell receptor (beta chain). The sample comes from a study of blood T cell repertoires in COVID-19. Profiled with immunoSEQ multiplex PCR; TCRdb holds only in-frame clones, not every one. The data show more than 350,000 clones, 85% to 90% seen once. Looked up from germline, CDR1 is MNHEY and CDR2 is SVGAGI. V shed 7 bases and J shed 5 bases, with 14 bases lying between them. The CDR3 runs 14 residues. The sequencing input was PBMCs or T cells enriched from blood (not recorded which). The chain employs TRBV6-5 and TRBJ2-2, with a tentative D call TRBD1 (5 bases). The receptor's source is a man between 18 and 29 years old who had recovered from COVID-19. This chain's CDR3 is CASTTGWRTGELFF. The CDR3 coding sequence is TGTGCCAGCACAACAGGCTGGCGGACCGGGGAGCTGTTTTTT.